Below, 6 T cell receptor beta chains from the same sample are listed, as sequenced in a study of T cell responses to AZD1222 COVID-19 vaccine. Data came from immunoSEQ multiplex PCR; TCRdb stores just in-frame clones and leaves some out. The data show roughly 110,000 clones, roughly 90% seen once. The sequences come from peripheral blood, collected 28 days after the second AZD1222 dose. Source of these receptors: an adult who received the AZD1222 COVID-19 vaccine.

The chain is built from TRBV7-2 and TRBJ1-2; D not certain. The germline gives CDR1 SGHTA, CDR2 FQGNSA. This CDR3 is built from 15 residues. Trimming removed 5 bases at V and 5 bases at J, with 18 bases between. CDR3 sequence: CASSPRSLDLYGYTF. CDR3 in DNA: TGTGCCAGCAGCCCCCGGTCCCTGGACCTTTATGGCTACACCTTC.

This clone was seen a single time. Written as DNA, the CDR3 is TGTGCCAGCAGCTTAGAAGGAGGGTTCTACGAGCAGTACTTC. Its translation is CASSLEGGFYEQYF. The chain recombines TRBV11-2 with TRBJ2-7; D possibly corresponds to TRBD2 (6 bases). Trimming pared 0 bases from V and 3 bases from J, leaving 9 bases between. Germline CDR1 reads SGHAT; CDR2 reads FQNNGV. The CDR3 has 14 amino acids.

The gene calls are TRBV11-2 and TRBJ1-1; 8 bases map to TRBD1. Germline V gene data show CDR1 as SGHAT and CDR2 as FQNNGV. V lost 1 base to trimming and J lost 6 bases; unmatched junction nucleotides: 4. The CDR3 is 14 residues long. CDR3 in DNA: TGTGCCAGCAGCTTAGGAGACAGGGGCTCTGAAGCTTTCTTT. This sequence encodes CASSLGDRGSEAFF.

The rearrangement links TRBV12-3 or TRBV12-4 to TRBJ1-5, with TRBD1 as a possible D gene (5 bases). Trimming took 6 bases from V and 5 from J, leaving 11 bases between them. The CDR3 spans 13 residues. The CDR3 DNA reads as TGTGCCAGCAGAGTGGGGGGAGATCAGCCCCAGCATTTT. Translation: CASRVGGDQPQHF.

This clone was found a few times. Written as DNA, the CDR3 is TGTGCCATCAGCCGGGTTTCGGGTATCCACGAGCAGTACTTC. Translation gives CAISRVSGIHEQYF. V and J are TRBV10-3 and TRBJ2-7; no clear D. CDR1 ENHRY and CDR2 SYGVKD come from the germline V gene. Trimming took off 6 bases at V and 5 bases at J, with 17 bases between the two ends. CDR3 size: 14 residues.

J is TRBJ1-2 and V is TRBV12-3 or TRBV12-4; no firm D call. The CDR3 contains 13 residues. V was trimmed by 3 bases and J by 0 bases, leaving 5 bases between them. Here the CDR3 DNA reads TGTGCCAGCAGTTTCGGGACTAACTATGGCTACACCTTC. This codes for CASSFGTNYGYTF.